This T cell receptor (beta chain) was retrieved from a study of blood T cell repertoires in COVID-19. Turning to the study itself: Sites across the United States, Italy and Spain contributed samples from acute and convalescent COVID-19. T cells, B-cell-depleted T cells, or PBMCs provided the cDNA or gDNA that served as material.

Per the germline V gene, CDR1 is SGHAT and CDR2 is FQNNGV. The CDR3 length is 15 residues. V lost 5 bases to trimming and J lost 7 bases; unmatched junction nucleotides: 8. Original analysis: Reference gene primer amplification yielded estimated nucleated cell counts. Profiled with immunoSEQ multiplex PCR; TCRdb holds only in-frame clones, not every one. V and J calls and clone size are those listed in that table; D and trimming were worked out from the DNA. The data contain some 45,000 clones, approximately 88% of them singletons. The chain recombines TRBV11-2 with TRBJ2-1, with 10 bases identical to TRBD1. Material for sequencing was peripheral blood. The origin of this receptor is a man aged 60 to 69 with active COVID-19. CDR3 sequence reads: CASSTGTGAVNEQFF. The DNA for the CDR3 is TGTGCCAGCAGCACCGGGACAGGGGCTGTAAATGAGCAGTTCTTC. The full variable domain, in which reference TRBV11-2 and TRBJ2-1 provide the parts outside the CDR3, is EAGVAQSPRYKIIEKRQSVAFWCNPISGHATLYWYQQILGQGPKLLIQFQNNGVVDDSQLPKDRFSAERLKGVDSTLKIQPAKLEDSAVYLCASSTGTGAVNEQFFGPGTRLTVL.